The rows below give T cell receptor beta chains drawn from one sample of a study of shared clonotypes between healthy human individuals. Profiled with immunoSEQ multiplex PCR; TCRdb holds only in-frame clones, not every one. The table shows 1.6 million or so clones, with roughly 96% occurring only once. Sequenced material: naive CD4+ T cells sorted from blood. Source of these receptors: a man aged 25 to 45 in good health. The CDR3 runs from the conserved cysteine through the conserved F or W. A D gene is named only where the DNA matches it firmly. The size of a clone is reported for some rows only, either as once, few or many, or as a class for expanded clones.

- 16 - TRBJ2-1 TRBV5-1 CASSLGGGVSYNEQFF TGCGCCAGCAGCTTGGGGGGCGGGGTATCCTACAATGAGCAGTTCTTC
- 15 TRBD2 TRBJ2-1 TRBV4-3 CASSQLGTTINEQFF TGCGCCAGCAGCCAACTAGGGACTACAATCAATGAGCAGTTCTTC
few 12 - TRBJ1-2 TRBV29-1 CSVQGPLYGYTF TGCAGCGTCCAGGGGCCGCTCTATGGCTACACCTTC
- 10 - TRBJ2-7 TRBV27 CASSFWEQYF TGTGCCAGCAGTTTCTGGGAGCAGTACTTC
- 13 - TRBJ2-7 TRBV7-9 CASSATPPYEQYF TGTGCCAGCAGCGCGACCCCTCCCTACGAGCAGTACTTC
- 13 TRBD2 TRBJ2-7 TRBV27 CASTPGLHYEQYF TGTGCCAGCACCCCGGGACTACACTACGAGCAGTACTTC
once 17 TRBD1 TRBJ1-2 TRBV18 CASSPLTGQGAMGGYTF TGTGCCAGCTCACCCCTTACTGGACAGGGGGCGATGGGAGGCTACACCTTC
- 14 - TRBJ2-7 TRBV29-1 CSTLKDRNSYEQYF TGCAGCACGTTGAAAGACAGAAACTCCTACGAGCAGTACTTC
- 11 - TRBJ2-1 TRBV7-9 CASSVYNEQFF TGTGCCAGCAGCGTATACAATGAGCAGTTCTTC
- 14 - TRBJ2-1 TRBV5-1 CASSSGSVINEQFF TGCGCCAGCAGCTCCGGCTCGGTAATCAATGAGCAGTTCTTC
- 15 - TRBJ2-7 TRBV28 CASSDAGAFFYEQYF TGTGCCAGCAGTGATGCAGGGGCTTTTTTTTACGAGCAGTACTTC
- 15 TRBD2 TRBJ2-1 TRBV6-5 CASSLAGLSYNEQFF TGTGCCAGCAGTTTAGCGGGCCTATCCTACAATGAGCAGTTCTTC
once 14 - TRBJ2-7 TRBV19 CASSISGARYEQYF TGTGCCAGTAGTATATCGGGGGCGCGTTACGAGCAGTACTTC
- 14 - TRBJ2-5 TRBV6-1 CASRGPGDWETQYF TGTGCCAGCAGGGGGCCAGGGGATTGGGAGACCCAGTACTTC
- 17 TRBD2 TRBJ2-1 TRBV7-8 CASSSSTLAGTYNEQFF TGTGCCAGCAGCTCCTCCACACTAGCGGGTACCTACAATGAGCAGTTCTTC
- 14 - TRBJ2-7 TRBV7-9 CASSSPRQAYEQYF TGTGCCAGCAGTTCCCCGAGACAGGCCTACGAGCAGTACTTC
- 14 TRBD1 TRBJ1-1 TRBV10-3 CAISPDRVNTEAFF TGTGCCATCAGCCCGGACAGGGTGAACACTGAAGCTTTCTTT
- 16 TRBD2 TRBJ2-1 TRBV29-1 CSVETLLAGAYDEQFF TGCAGCGTTGAAACGTTATTGGCGGGAGCTTACGATGAGCAGTTCTTC
- 14 TRBD2 TRBJ2-3 TRBV10-3 CANRAGGNTDTQYF TGTGCCAACAGAGCGGGAGGGAACACAGATACGCAGTATTTT
once 15 TRBD1 TRBJ2-7 TRBV5-4 CASSFLGTVLYEQYF TGTGCCAGCAGCTTTCTGGGGACAGTACTCTACGAGCAGTACTTC
- 14 - TRBJ1-1 TRBV5-1 CASSFLGGNTEAFF TGCGCCAGCAGCTTTCTGGGGGGGAACACTGAAGCTTTCTTT
- 15 - TRBJ2-1 TRBV10-3 CAISGGQGVNNEQFF TGTGCCATCAGTGGAGGCCAGGGAGTAAACAATGAGCAGTTCTTC
- 14 - TRBJ2-1 TRBV4-2 CASSQEVPPHKQFF TGTGCCAGCAGCCAAGAAGTTCCCCCGCATAAGCAGTTCTTC
- 14 TRBD1 TRBJ2-3 TRBV5-4 CASGGGQGTDTQYF TGTGCCAGCGGTGGAGGACAGGGAACAGATACGCAGTATTTT
- 14 - TRBJ1-5 TRBV18 CASSPLFPNQPQHF TGTGCCAGCTCACCACTGTTCCCTAATCAGCCCCAGCATTTT
few 12 - TRBJ1-5 TRBV29-1 CSVGGGNQPQHF TGCAGCGTTGGGGGGGGCAATCAGCCCCAGCATTTT
- 14 - TRBJ2-2 TRBV9 CASSVGGGTGELFF TGTGCCAGCAGCGTAGGTGGAGGGACCGGGGAGCTGTTTTTT
- 14 - TRBJ1-2 TRBV5-1 CASSLGTDRYGYTF TGCGCCAGCAGCTTGGGGACGGATCGCTATGGCTACACCTTC